The 17 T cell receptor beta chains reported below all come from one sample, sequenced in a study of blood T cell repertoires in COVID-19. The method was immunoSEQ multiplex PCR; TCRdb's version includes in-frame clones alone and lacks a portion of them. The data hold approximately 150,000 clones, with roughly 85% observed a single time. The sequencing sample was made of peripheral blood. These receptor sequences come from a human donor in a cohort sampled during active COVID-19.

The CDR3 is CASSPRQGLNTEAFF. The CDR3 DNA sequence: TGTGCCAGTAGTCCACGACAGGGGTTGAACACTGAAGCTTTCTTT. V is TRBV19 and J is TRBJ1-1, with 8 bases that match TRBD1. Per germline, CDR1 LNHDA and CDR2 SQIVND (reference sequence). The CDR3 is made up of 15 amino acids. Losses at the gene ends were 5 bases for V and 0 bases for J; bases not matched to a gene: 5. The complete variable domain, with remaining parts taken from reference TRBV19 and TRBJ1-1, reads DGGITQSPKYLFRKEGQNVTLSCEQNLNHDAMYWYRQDPGQGLRLIYYSQIVNDFQKGDIAEGYSVSREKKESFPLTVTSAQKNPTAFYLCASSPRQGLNTEAFFGQGTRLTVV.

CDR3 amino acids: CASSREPGNTIYF. The CDR3 DNA reads TGTGCCAGCAGCAGGGAACCAGGAAACACCATATATTTT. The chain has TRBV6-5 and TRBJ1-3; TRBD1 is a possible D gene (5 bases). CDR1 is MNHEY and CDR2 is SVGAGI in the germline V gene. The V end lost 6 bases, the J end lost 4 bases, and 10 bases lay between the germline ends. CDR3 length: 13 residues.

The chain joins TRBV27 to TRBJ1-2; maybe TRBD1 (5 bases). CDR3 length: 14 residues. The germline gives CDR1 MNHEY, CDR2 SMNVEV (reference sequence). The V and J ends lost 4 bases and 4 bases respectively, with 13 bases between them. The CDR3 loop is CASSYQGLGYGYTF. The CDR3 nucleotides read TGTGCCAGCAGTTACCAGGGCTTGGGCTATGGCTACACCTTC.

The chain is built from TRBV28 and TRBJ1-5, with 10 bases that match TRBD1. Germline V gene lookup returns CDR1 MDHEN and CDR2 SYDVKM. CDR3 length: 15 residues. V shed 3 bases and J 6 bases; nucleotides not matched to a gene: 5. The CDR3 DNA reads as TGTGCCAGCAGTTTTATGACAGGGGGCCGTCAGCCCCAGCATTTT. This translates into CASSFMTGGRQPQHF.

This clone has a single count. The rearrangement joins TRBV9 to TRBJ1-4, with D perhaps matching TRBD1 (6 bases). The V and J ends lost 3 bases and 4 bases respectively, with 22 bases between them. The CDR3 is 18 residues long. The germline CDR1 and CDR2 sequences are SGDLS and YYNGEE. The CDR3 DNA reads TGTGCCAGCAGCGCAGGACAGCAATGGTGGGGAATTAATGAAAAACTGTTTTTT. Its translation is CASSAGQQWWGINEKLFF.

The rearrangement joins TRBV4-1 to TRBJ2-7, with D perhaps matching TRBD2 (6 bases). The CDR3 is 15 amino acids. The V end lost 1 base, the J end lost 0 bases, and 10 bases lay between the germline ends. Germline values: CDR1 MGHRA, CDR2 YSYEKL. Here the CDR3 reads CASSQGRGPSYEQYF. The CDR3 DNA is TGCGCCAGCAGCCAAGGGCGGGGCCCCTCCTACGAGCAGTACTTC.

The gene calls are TRBV30 and TRBJ2-6, with 7 nucleotides matching TRBD1. Looked up from germline, CDR1 is GTSNPN and CDR2 is SVGIG (reference sequence). Trimming at V came to 0 bases and at J to 0 bases, leaving 8 bases not matched to a gene. This CDR3 region has 18 residues. The CDR3 loop is CAWSVLWTGSSGANVLTF. The CDR3, as DNA: TGTGCCTGGAGTGTTTTGTGGACAGGCTCCTCTGGGGCCAACGTCCTGACTTTC.

This rearrangement joins TRBV2 to TRBJ2-5, with D hard to call. The CDR3 contains 12 residues. V was trimmed by 3 bases and J by 5 bases, leaving 7 bases between them. Germline CDR1 and CDR2: SNHLY and FYNNEI. CDR3 in amino acids: CASSDVRETQYF. Here the CDR3 DNA reads TGTGCCAGCAGTGATGTACGGGAGACCCAGTACTTC.

The chain is built from TRBV7-6 and TRBJ1-6; no clear D gene. The CDR3 runs to 16 residues. Trimming pared 4 bases from V and 2 bases from J, leaving 12 bases between. The V gene's germline CDR1 is SGHVS and CDR2 FNYEAQ. The CDR3 is CASSSFTVPYNSPLHF. The CDR3 region has the DNA TGTGCCAGCAGCTCCTTCACAGTGCCCTATAATTCACCCCTCCACTTT.

This clone was counted only a few times. The sample holds other DNA sequences that translate to the same CDR3. The chain recombines TRBV9 with TRBJ2-7; TRBD1 matches 9 bases. Trimming removed 5 bases from V and 4 bases from J; junction bases left unmatched: 7. From germline, CDR1 is SGDLS and CDR2 YYNGEE. This CDR3 is built from 14 residues. The CDR3: CASSGGQGQYEQYF. The CDR3 DNA sequence: TGTGCCAGCAGTGGGGGACAGGGTCAATACGAGCAGTACTTC.

The chain carries TRBV6-6 and TRBJ1-3; D ambiguous. This CDR3 is 15 amino acids long. Trimming cost V 6 bases and J 0 bases, with 12 bases left between them. The germline V gene has CDR1 MNHNY and CDR2 SVGAGI (reference sequence). The CDR3 protein is CASSADTYSGNTIYF. Here the CDR3 DNA reads TGTGCCAGCAGCGCAGACACCTACTCTGGAAACACCATATATTTT.

This clone showed up just once. The V gene is TRBV6-4, the J gene TRBJ1-1; D possibly corresponds to TRBD1 (5 bases). Trimming shortened V by 2 bases and J by 3 bases, and 7 bases separated the two germline ends. The germline gives CDR1 MRHNA, CDR2 SNTAGT. This CDR3 region has 13 residues. The CDR3 here is CASSDGGDTEAFF. The CDR3 DNA reads TGTGCCAGCAGTGACGGGGGGGACACTGAAGCTTTCTTT.

This sequence joins TRBV7-9 and TRBJ2-3, with a weak D call TRBD2 (6 bases). Trimming stripped 4 bases from V and 6 bases from J, with 8 bases between. Germline CDR1 and CDR2: SEHNR and FQNEAQ (reference sequence). There are 12 residues in the CDR3. CDR3 sequence reads: CASSYLADTQYF. The CDR3 DNA sequence: TGTGCCAGCAGCTACCTAGCGGATACGCAGTATTTT. The full variable domain, completed using reference TRBV7-9 and TRBJ2-3, is DTGVSQNPRHKITKRGQNVTFRCDPISEHNRLYWYRQTLGQGPEFLTYFQNEAQLEKSRLLSDRFSAERPKGSFSTLEIQRTEQGDSAMYLCASSYLADTQYFGPGTRLTVL.

The J gene is TRBJ1-5, the V gene TRBV6-5; TRBD1 matches at 7 bases. The V segment lost 8 bases and the J segment 0 bases; nucleotides outside the gene matches: 7. The germline CDR1 and CDR2 sequences are MNHEY and SVGAGI. This CDR3 has 15 residues. The CDR3 here is CASREGAVSNQPQHF. The CDR3, as DNA: TGTGCCAGCCGGGAGGGGGCGGTTAGCAATCAGCCCCAGCATTTT.

The chain joins TRBV6-5 to TRBJ2-7; TRBD2 matches at 12 bases. The CDR3 consists of 15 residues. Trimming at V came to 5 bases and at J to 6 bases, leaving 8 bases not matched to a gene. The V gene's germline CDR1 is MNHEY and CDR2 SVGAGI. The CDR3, as DNA: TGTGCCAGCAGTCGTCTAGCGGGGGGGCCGGGCGAGCAGTACTTC. Its protein is CASSRLAGGPGEQYF.

As DNA, the CDR3 is TGTGCCAGCAGCCAAGAGTTGCGGGGGGGCTCTTACGAGCAGTACTTC. It specifies CASSQELRGGSYEQYF. The V and J genes are TRBV4-2 and TRBJ2-7; 9 nucleotides match TRBD2. CDR1 is LGHNA and CDR2 is YNFKEQ in the germline V gene. This CDR3 is 16 amino acids long. V lost 0 bases and J lost 4; bases outside the gene matches: 7.

This rearrangement joins TRBV28 to TRBJ2-5, with 7 bases lining up with TRBD2. After removal of 3 bases from V and 4 bases from J, the junction contained 5 bases not matched to a gene. The CDR3 runs to 14 residues. From germline, CDR1 is MDHEN and CDR2 SYDVKM. The CDR3 coding sequence is TGTGCCAGCAGTTTTCGGGGAGGGGCAGAGACCCAGTACTTC. It codes for CASSFRGGAETQYF. Using reference TRBV28 and TRBJ2-5 for the parts outside the CDR3, the full variable domain is DVKVTQSSRYLVKRTGEKVFLECVQDMDHENMFWYRQDPGLGLRLIYFSYDVKMKEKGDIPEGYSVSREKKERFSLILESASTNQTSMYLCASSFRGGAETQYFGPGTRLLVL.